This TCR beta chain was sequenced in a study of T cells after yellow fever vaccination. Study background: Some fractions had low cell numbers, and these were prepared with SMART-Seq v4 Ultra Low Input.

With respect to this clonotype: Its antigen is unidentified.

Overall study findings and caveats: Researchers cautioned that FACS-sorted repertoires could harbor abundant clonotypes contaminating from the bulk population. Only a small proportion of the clonotypes turned up in both the CD4 and the CD8 compartments, likely arising from convergent recombination.

In TCRdb, the 5' RACE reads were re-called with MiXCR into one record per CDR3 protein. The sample lists approximately 450,000 distinct CDR3 sequences; around 20% were seen once. The TCR sequence derives from a young man who received the YFV17D yellow fever vaccine. The sample in question was PBMCs, obtained before the yellow fever booster vaccination.

The chain's CDR3 is CASSSNTNEKLFF. The CDR3 nucleotides are TGTGCCAGCAGTTCTAACACTAATGAAAAACTGTTTTTT. V usage is TRBV6-5 and J usage is TRBJ1-4; D not resolved. This CDR3 is built from 13 residues. V gave up 4 bases and J gave up 2 bases, with 5 bases separating them. Germline values: CDR1 MNHEY, CDR2 SVGAGI.